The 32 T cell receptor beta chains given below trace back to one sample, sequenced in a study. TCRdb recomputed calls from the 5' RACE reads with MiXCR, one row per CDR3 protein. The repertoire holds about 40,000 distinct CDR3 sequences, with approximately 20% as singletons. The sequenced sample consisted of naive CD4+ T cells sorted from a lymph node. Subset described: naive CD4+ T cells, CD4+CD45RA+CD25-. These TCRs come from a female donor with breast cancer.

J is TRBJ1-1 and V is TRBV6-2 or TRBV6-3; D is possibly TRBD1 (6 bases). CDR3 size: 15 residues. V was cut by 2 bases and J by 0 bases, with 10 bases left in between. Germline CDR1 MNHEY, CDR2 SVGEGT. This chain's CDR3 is CASSYPQGLNTEAFF. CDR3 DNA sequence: TGTGCCAGCAGTTACCCTCAGGGGCTGAACACTGAAGCTTTCTTT.

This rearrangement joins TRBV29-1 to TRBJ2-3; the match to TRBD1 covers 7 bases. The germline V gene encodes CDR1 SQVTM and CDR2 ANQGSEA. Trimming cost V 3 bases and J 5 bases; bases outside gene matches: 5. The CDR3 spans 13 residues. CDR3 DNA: TGCAGCGTTGAGAAGGGGGCGGGAGATACGCAGTATTTT. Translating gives CSVEKGAGDTQYF.

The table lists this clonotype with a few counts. The CDR3 loop reads CASSSKTSTDTQYF. CDR3 sequence (DNA): TGCGCCAGCAGCTCTAAAACTAGCACAGATACGCAGTATTTT. This chain connects TRBV5-1 to TRBJ2-3, with D unclear. This CDR3 is built from 14 residues. The V gene lost 3 bases and the J gene lost 0 bases, with 8 bases spanning the gap. Germline CDR1 SGHRS, CDR2 YFSETQ.

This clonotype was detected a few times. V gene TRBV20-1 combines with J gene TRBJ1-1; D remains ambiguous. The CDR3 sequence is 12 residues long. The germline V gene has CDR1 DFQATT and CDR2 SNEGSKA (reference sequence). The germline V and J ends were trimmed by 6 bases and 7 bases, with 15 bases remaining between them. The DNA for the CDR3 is TGCAGTGCCACCGGGCCCCGAGGTGAAGCTTTCTTT. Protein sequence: CSATGPRGEAFF.

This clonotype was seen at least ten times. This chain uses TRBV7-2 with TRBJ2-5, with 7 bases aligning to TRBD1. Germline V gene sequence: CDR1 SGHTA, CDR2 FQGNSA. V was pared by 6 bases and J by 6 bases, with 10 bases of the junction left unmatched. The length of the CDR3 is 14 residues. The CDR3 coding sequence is TGTGCCAGCAGTCCAGACAGGGCCAAACAGACCCAGTACTTC. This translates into CASSPDRAKQTQYF.

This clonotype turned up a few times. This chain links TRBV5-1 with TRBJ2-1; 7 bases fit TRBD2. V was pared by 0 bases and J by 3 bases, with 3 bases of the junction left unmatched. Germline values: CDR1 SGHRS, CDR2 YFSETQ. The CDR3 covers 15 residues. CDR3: CASSLDGEGYNEQFF. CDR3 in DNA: TGCGCCAGCAGCTTGGACGGGGAGGGCTACAATGAGCAGTTCTTC.

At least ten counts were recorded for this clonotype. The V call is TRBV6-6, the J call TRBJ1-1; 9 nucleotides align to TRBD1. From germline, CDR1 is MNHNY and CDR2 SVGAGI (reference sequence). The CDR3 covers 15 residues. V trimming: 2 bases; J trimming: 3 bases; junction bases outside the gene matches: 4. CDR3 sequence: CASSYGDRVDTEAFF. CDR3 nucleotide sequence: TGTGCCAGCAGTTACGGGGACAGGGTTGACACTGAAGCTTTCTTT.

CDR3: CASSHPTMESDAEAFF. CDR3 DNA: TGTGCCAGCAGCCACCCAACTATGGAATCTGACGCTGAAGCTTTCTTT. This rearrangement joins TRBV4-2 to TRBJ1-1; D is ambiguous. The V end lost 3 bases, the J end lost 6 bases, and 20 bases lay between the germline ends. This CDR3 comprises 16 residues. Germline values: CDR1 LGHNA, CDR2 YNFKEQ.

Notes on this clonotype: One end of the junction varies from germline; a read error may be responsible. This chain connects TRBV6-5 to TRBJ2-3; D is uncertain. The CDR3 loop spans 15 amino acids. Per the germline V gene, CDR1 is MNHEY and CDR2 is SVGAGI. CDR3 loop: CASSHSRLRPDTQYF. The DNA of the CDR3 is TGTGCCAGCAGTCACTCGAGGCTGAGGCCAGATACGCAGTATTTT.

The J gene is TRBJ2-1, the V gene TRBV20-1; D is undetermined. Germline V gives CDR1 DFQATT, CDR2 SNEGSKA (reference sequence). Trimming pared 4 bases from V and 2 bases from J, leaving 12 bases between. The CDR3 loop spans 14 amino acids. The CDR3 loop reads CSANSEYPYNEQFF. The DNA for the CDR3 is TGCAGTGCTAATTCGGAATATCCCTACAATGAGCAGTTCTTC.

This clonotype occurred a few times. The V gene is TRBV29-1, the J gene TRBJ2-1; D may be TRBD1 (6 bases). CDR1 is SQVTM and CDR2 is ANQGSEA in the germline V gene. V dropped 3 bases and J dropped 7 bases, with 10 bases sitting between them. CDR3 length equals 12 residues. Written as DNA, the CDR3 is TGCAGCGTTGACGGGACATATAATGAGCAGTTCTTC. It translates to CSVDGTYNEQFF.

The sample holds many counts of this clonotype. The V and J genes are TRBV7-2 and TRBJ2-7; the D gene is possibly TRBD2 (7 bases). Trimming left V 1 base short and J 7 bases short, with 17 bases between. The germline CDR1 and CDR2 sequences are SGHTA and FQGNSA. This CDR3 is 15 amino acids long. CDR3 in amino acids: CASSLGAGAFGEQYF. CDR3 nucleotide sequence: TGTGCCAGCAGCTTAGGGGCGGGGGCCTTTGGGGAGCAGTACTTC.

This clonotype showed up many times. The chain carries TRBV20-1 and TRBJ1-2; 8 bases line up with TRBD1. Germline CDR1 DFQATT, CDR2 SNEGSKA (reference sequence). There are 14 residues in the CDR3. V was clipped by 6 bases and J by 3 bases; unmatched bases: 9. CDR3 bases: TGCAGTGCGGAGGGGACAGGCTACCACTATGGCTACACCTTC. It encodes CSAEGTGYHYGYTF.

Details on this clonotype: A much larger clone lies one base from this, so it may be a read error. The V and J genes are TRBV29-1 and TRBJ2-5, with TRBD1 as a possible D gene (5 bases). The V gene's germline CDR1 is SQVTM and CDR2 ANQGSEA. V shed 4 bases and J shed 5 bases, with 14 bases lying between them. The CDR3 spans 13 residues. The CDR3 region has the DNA TGCAGCGTTGGAACAAGGAAGGGGGAGACCCAGTACTTC. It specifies CSVGTRKGETQYF.

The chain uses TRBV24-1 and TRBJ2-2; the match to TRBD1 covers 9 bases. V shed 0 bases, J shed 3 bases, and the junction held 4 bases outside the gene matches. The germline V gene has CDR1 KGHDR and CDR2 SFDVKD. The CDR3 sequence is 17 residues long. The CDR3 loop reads CATSDLTGGDYTGELFF. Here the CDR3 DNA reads TGTGCCACCAGTGATTTGACAGGGGGCGATTACACCGGGGAGCTGTTTTTT.

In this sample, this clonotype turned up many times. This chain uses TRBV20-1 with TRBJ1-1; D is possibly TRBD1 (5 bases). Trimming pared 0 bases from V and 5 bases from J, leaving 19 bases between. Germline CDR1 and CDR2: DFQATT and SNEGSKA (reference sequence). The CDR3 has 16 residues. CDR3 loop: CSARDLQRRGGTEAFF. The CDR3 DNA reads TGCAGTGCTAGAGACCTACAGCGTCGTGGGGGGACTGAAGCTTTCTTT.

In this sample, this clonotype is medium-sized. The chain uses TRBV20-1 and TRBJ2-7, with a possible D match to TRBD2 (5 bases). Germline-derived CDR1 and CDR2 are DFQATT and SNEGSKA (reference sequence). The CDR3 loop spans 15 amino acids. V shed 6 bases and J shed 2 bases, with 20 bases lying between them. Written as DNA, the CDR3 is TGCAGTGCCGAAGGACGGTTGAGAGGGACCTACGAGCAGTACTTC. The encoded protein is CSAEGRLRGTYEQYF.

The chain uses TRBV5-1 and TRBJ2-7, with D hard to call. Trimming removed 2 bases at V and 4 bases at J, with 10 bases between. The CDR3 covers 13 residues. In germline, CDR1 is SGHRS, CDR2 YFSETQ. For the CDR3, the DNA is TGCGCCAGCAGCTTCCCGGAAGGATACGAGCAGTACTTC. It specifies CASSFPEGYEQYF.

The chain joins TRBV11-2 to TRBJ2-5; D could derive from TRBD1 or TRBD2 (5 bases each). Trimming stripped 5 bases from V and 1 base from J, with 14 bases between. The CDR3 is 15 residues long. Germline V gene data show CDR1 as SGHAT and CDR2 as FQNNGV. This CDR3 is CASSPGTSLQETQYF. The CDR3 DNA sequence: TGTGCCAGCAGCCCAGGGACCTCACTCCAAGAGACCCAGTACTTC.

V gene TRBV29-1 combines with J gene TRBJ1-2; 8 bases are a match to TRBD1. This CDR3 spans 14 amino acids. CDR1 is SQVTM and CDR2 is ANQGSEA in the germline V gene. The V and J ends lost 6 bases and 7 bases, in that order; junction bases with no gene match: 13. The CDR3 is CSVAEQGGISGYTF. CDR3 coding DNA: TGCAGCGTAGCCGAACAGGGGGGCATTTCTGGCTACACCTTC.

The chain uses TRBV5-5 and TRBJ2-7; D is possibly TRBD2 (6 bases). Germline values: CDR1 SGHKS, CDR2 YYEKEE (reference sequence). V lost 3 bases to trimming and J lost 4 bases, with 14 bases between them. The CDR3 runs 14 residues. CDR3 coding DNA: TGTGCCAGCAGCTCCGGGACTCTTATGTACGAGCAGTACTTC. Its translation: CASSSGTLMYEQYF.

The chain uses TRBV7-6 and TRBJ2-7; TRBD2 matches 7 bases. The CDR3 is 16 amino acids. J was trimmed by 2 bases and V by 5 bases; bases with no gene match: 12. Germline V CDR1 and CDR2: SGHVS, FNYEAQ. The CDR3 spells CASSGSLRGGAYEQYF. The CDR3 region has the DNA TGTGCCAGCAGCGGCAGTCTGAGGGGAGGGGCCTACGAGCAGTACTTC.

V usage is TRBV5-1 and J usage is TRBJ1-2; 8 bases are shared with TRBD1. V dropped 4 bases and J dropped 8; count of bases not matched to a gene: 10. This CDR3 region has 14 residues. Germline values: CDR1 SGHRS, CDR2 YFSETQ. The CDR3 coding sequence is TGCGCCAGCAGCGCCCGGACAGGGTTCGGGGGCTACACCTTC. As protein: CASSARTGFGGYTF.

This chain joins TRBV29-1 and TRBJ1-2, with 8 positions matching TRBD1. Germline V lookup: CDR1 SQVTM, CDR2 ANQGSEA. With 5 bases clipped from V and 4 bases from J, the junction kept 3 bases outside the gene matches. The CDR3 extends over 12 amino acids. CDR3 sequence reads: CSVPTGGYGYTF. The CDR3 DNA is TGCAGCGTTCCTACAGGGGGCTATGGCTACACCTTC.

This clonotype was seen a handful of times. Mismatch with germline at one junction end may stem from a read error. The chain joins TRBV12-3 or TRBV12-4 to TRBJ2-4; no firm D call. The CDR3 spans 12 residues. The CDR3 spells CASSRLGAVADF. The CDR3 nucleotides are TGTGCCAGCAGTCGTCTCGGAGCTGTGGCGGACTTC.

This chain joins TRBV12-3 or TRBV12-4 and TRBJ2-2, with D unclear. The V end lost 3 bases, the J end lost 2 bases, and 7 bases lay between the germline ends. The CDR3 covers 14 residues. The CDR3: CASSLQSNTGELFF. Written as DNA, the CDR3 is TGTGCCAGCAGTTTGCAGAGTAACACCGGGGAGCTGTTTTTT.

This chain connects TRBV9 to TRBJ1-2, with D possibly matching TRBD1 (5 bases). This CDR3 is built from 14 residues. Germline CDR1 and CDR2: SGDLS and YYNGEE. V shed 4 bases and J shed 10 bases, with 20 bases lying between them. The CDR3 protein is CASSLVGEAGTYTF. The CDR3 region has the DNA TGTGCCAGCAGCCTCGTAGGGGAAGCAGGGACCTACACCTTC.

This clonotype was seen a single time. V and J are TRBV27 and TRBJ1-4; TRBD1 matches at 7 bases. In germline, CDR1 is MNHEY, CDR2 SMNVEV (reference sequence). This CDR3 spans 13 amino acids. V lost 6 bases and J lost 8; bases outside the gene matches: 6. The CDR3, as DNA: TGTGCCAGCAGCATTACAGGGGAGGAAAAACTGTTTTTT. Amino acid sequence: CASSITGEEKLFF.

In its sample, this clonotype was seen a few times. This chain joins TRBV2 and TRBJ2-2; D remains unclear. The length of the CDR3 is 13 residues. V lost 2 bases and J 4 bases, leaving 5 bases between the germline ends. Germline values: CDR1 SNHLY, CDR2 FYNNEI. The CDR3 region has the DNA TGTGCCAGCAGTGAAATCGGCACCGGGGAGCTGTTTTTT. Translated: CASSEIGTGELFF.

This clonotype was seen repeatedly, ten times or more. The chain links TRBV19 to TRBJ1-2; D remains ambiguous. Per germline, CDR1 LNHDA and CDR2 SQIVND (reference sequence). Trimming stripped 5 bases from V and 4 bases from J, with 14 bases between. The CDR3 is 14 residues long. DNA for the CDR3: TGTGCCAGTAGTTCACCACATAATAGCTATGGCTACACCTTC. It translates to CASSSPHNSYGYTF.

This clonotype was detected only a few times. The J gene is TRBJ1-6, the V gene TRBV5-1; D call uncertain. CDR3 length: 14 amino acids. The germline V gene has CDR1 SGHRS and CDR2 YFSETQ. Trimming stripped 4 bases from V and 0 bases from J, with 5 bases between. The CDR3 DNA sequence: TGCGCCAGCAGCCTAAGCTCCTATAATTCACCCCTCCACTTT. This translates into CASSLSSYNSPLHF.

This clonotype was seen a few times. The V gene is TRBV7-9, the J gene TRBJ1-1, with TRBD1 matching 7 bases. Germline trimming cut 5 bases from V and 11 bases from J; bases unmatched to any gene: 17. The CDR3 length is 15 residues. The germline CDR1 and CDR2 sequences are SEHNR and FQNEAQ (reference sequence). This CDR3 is CASSLTGASARRAFF. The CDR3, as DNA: TGTGCCAGCAGCCTTACAGGGGCCTCGGCCCGCAGGGCTTTCTTT.